This is a list of T cell receptor beta chains from one sample in a study of early T cells in non-severe SARS-CoV-2 infection. TCRdb reanalysed the 5' RACE reads using MiXCR and keeps one entry per CDR3 protein. The table lists roughly 86,000 distinct CDR3 sequences, less than 8% of them singletons. Sequenced sample: whole blood. The source is an adult who was a healthcare worker with PCR-confirmed SARS-CoV-2 infection or an uninfected control (not recorded which). Each CDR3 is given with its conserved first and last residue. The order of the fields is V gene, D gene, clone size, J gene, CDR3 protein, CDR3 DNA. A D gene is named only where the DNA matches it firmly. Only part of the rows carry a size: once, few, many, or a class if the clone is expanded.

V: TRBV7-2; D: .; size: many; J: TRBJ2-2; CDR3: CASSLKRSTGELFF; DNA: TGTGCCAGCAGCTTAAAACGATCCACCGGGGAGCTGTTTTTT
V: TRBV10-3; D: TRBD1; size: many; J: TRBJ1-1; CDR3: CATLGQENTEAFF; DNA: TGTGCCACCCTAGGACAGGAAAACACTGAAGCTTTCTTT
V: TRBV6-5; D: .; size: many; J: TRBJ1-5; CDR3: CASSSRSGWDIGGNQPQHF; DNA: TGTGCCAGCAGTTCGCGTTCAGGGTGGGATATTGGTGGCAATCAGCCCCAGCATTTT
V: TRBV20-1; D: TRBD2; size: few; J: TRBJ2-2; CDR3: CSARDGRGGARELFF; DNA: TGCAGTGCTAGAGATGGACGCGGGGGGGCCAGGGAGCTGTTTTTT
V: TRBV10-3; D: TRBD1; size: many; J: TRBJ2-7; CDR3: CAISGQGSYEQYF; DNA: TGTGCCATCAGTGGACAGGGCTCCTACGAGCAGTACTTC
V: TRBV4-1; D: TRBD1; size: .; J: TRBJ1-2; CDR3: CASRNPGQGATNYGYTF; DNA: TGCGCCAGCAGGAATCCCGGACAGGGGGCTACCAACTATGGCTACACCTTC
V: TRBV5-8; D: .; size: many; J: TRBJ1-2; CDR3: CASSPGQLVIGYTF; DNA: TGTGCCAGCAGCCCAGGACAGCTCGTGATCGGCTACACCTTC
V: TRBV9; D: .; size: few; J: TRBJ1-4; CDR3: CASSVGGTNEKLFF; DNA: TGTGCCAGCAGCGTAGGGGGCACTAATGAAAAACTGTTTTTT
V: TRBV20-1; D: TRBD2; size: many; J: TRBJ2-1; CDR3: CSARTSRNEQFF; DNA: TGCAGTGCTAGGACTAGCCGGAATGAGCAGTTCTTC
V: TRBV13; D: .; size: few; J: TRBJ2-4; CDR3: CASSKGQRNIQYF; DNA: TGTGCCAGCAGCAAGGGGCAGCGGAACATTCAGTACTTC
V: TRBV20-1; D: .; size: .; J: TRBJ2-1; CDR3: CSARDVAEQFF; DNA: TGCAGTGCTAGAGATGTGGCTGAGCAGTTCTTC
V: TRBV9; D: .; size: many; J: TRBJ2-7; CDR3: CASSATGHEQYF; DNA: TGTGCCAGCAGCGCTACGGGCCACGAGCAGTACTTC
V: TRBV11-2; D: .; size: many; J: TRBJ2-5; CDR3: CASSRSGVAETQYF; DNA: TGTGCCAGCAGCCGTTCGGGGGTGGCAGAGACCCAGTACTTC
V: TRBV24-1; D: .; size: many; J: TRBJ1-5; CDR3: CATSDPRDPYGNQPQHF; DNA: TGTGCCACCAGTGATCCTAGAGACCCATACGGGAATCAGCCCCAGCATTTT
V: TRBV7-8; D: .; size: many; J: TRBJ1-2; CDR3: CASSRAGTVYGYTF; DNA: TGTGCCAGCAGCAGAGCCGGGACGGTGTATGGCTACACCTTC
V: TRBV11-2; D: TRBD2; size: .; J: TRBJ2-1; CDR3: CASCSLAGAYNEQFF; DNA: TGTGCCAGCTGTTCACTAGCGGGGGCCTACAATGAGCAGTTCTTC
V: TRBV6-4; D: TRBD2; size: many; J: TRBJ2-3; CDR3: CASSDSTSGSTDTQYF; DNA: TGTGCCAGCAGTGACTCGACTAGCGGGAGCACAGATACGCAGTATTTT
V: TRBV6-4; D: TRBD2; size: once; J: TRBJ2-3; CDR3: CASSPLAGSTDTQYF; DNA: TGTGCCAGCAGTCCGCTAGCGGGGAGCACAGATACGCAGTATTTT
V: TRBV25-1; D: .; size: many; J: TRBJ2-5; CDR3: CASSDPQGHQETQYF; DNA: TGTGCCAGCAGTGACCCCCAGGGCCACCAAGAGACCCAGTACTTC
V: TRBV14; D: .; size: few; J: TRBJ1-2; CDR3: CASSQGFKGVYGYTF; DNA: TGTGCCAGCAGCCAAGGCTTTAAGGGTGTCTATGGCTACACCTTC
V: TRBV7-8; D: .; size: .; J: TRBJ2-1; CDR3: CASSPLLGSSYNEQFF; DNA: TGTGCCAGCAGCCCTCTACTGGGGAGCTCCTACAATGAGCAGTTCTTC
V: TRBV5-1; D: .; size: many; J: TRBJ2-2; CDR3: CASSFISGQARKPNTGELFF; DNA: TGCGCCAGCAGCTTTATATCGGGGCAGGCCAGGAAACCGAACACCGGGGAGCTGTTTTTT
V: TRBV19; D: TRBD2; size: many; J: TRBJ2-1; CDR3: CASSTMVAGVVF; DNA: TGTGCCAGTAGTACCATGGTAGCGGGAGTCGTCTTC
V: TRBV5-1; D: .; size: few; J: TRBJ2-3; CDR3: CASSVGPSTDTQYF; DNA: TGCGCCAGCAGCGTGGGCCCTAGCACAGATACGCAGTATTTT
V: TRBV20-1; D: .; size: many; J: TRBJ2-2; CDR3: CSATETSNTGELFF; DNA: TGCAGTGCTACGGAGACATCGAACACCGGGGAGCTGTTTTTT
V: TRBV7-2; D: TRBD1; size: .; J: TRBJ2-3; CDR3: CVSKWPGGSNTQYF; DNA: TGTGTCAGCAAGTGGCCAGGGGGTTCGAATACGCAGTATTTT
V: TRBV3-1; D: .; size: .; J: TRBJ1-2; CDR3: CASSQEGRANYGYTF; DNA: TGTGCCAGCAGCCAAGAGGGGAGAGCTAACTATGGCTACACCTTC
V: TRBV28; D: TRBD1; size: few; J: TRBJ1-2; CDR3: CASSSGQRLYGYTF; DNA: TGTGCCAGCAGTTCGGGACAGCGGCTCTATGGCTACACCTTC
V: TRBV11-2; D: .; size: many; J: TRBJ2-2; CDR3: CASSLRVTGGELFF; DNA: TGTGCCAGCAGCTTAAGAGTCACGGGCGGGGAGCTGTTTTTT
V: TRBV29-1; D: TRBD2; size: .; J: TRBJ2-2; CDR3: CSVALAGVSGELFF; DNA: TGCAGCGTTGCACTAGCGGGAGTTTCCGGGGAGCTGTTTTTT
V: TRBV2; D: .; size: few; J: TRBJ2-5; CDR3: CASVVRVETQYF; DNA: TGTGCCAGCGTCGTCAGGGTGGAGACCCAGTACTTC
V: TRBV3-1; D: TRBD1; size: .; J: TRBJ2-5; CDR3: CASSHNPGQQETQYF; DNA: TGTGCCAGCAGCCACAACCCGGGACAGCAAGAGACCCAGTACTTC
V: TRBV7-8; D: TRBD1; size: .; J: TRBJ1-1; CDR3: CASSRDSNTEAFF; DNA: TGTGCCAGCAGCAGGGACAGCAACACTGAAGCTTTCTTT
V: TRBV29-1; D: TRBD1; size: .; J: TRBJ2-3; CDR3: CSPTGENTDTQYF; DNA: TGCAGCCCCACAGGGGAGAACACAGATACGCAGTATTTT
V: TRBV4-3; D: .; size: few; J: TRBJ2-5; CDR3: CASSQGAGLQETQYF; DNA: TGCGCCAGCAGCCAAGGAGCCGGATTACAAGAGACCCAGTACTTC
V: TRBV19; D: TRBD1; size: few; J: TRBJ1-5; CDR3: CASSSLRTGGNQPQHF; DNA: TGTGCCAGTAGCTCCTTGAGGACAGGGGGCAATCAGCCCCAGCATTTT
V: TRBV5-7; D: .; size: .; J: TRBJ2-7; CDR3: CASRHLLIGSGEQYF; DNA: TGTGCCAGCAGACACCTACTTATTGGGTCCGGGGAGCAGTACTTC
V: TRBV12-5; D: .; size: many; J: TRBJ1-1; CDR3: CASGLRGGNTEAFF; DNA: TGTGCTAGTGGTTTGCGGGGGGGAAACACTGAAGCTTTCTTT
V: TRBV18; D: .; size: many; J: TRBJ1-5; CDR3: CASSPQGVRGNQPQHF; DNA: TGTGCCAGCTCACCACAAGGTGTCCGCGGCAATCAGCCCCAGCATTTT
V: TRBV7-9; D: .; size: few; J: TRBJ1-1; CDR3: CASLSSNRVNTEAFF; DNA: TGTGCCAGCTTATCGTCGAACAGAGTGAACACTGAAGCTTTCTTT
V: TRBV28; D: .; size: .; J: TRBJ1-1; CDR3: CASSQDTEAFF; DNA: TGTGCCAGCAGCCAGGACACTGAAGCTTTCTTT
V: TRBV11-3; D: .; size: many; J: TRBJ2-1; CDR3: CASSLNANEQFF; DNA: TGTGCCAGCAGCTTAAATGCCAATGAGCAGTTCTTC
V: TRBV6-1; D: .; size: many; J: TRBJ1-6; CDR3: CASSELGETSPLHF; DNA: TGTGCCAGCAGTGAACTCGGCGAGACCTCACCCCTCCACTTT
V: TRBV5-1; D: .; size: many; J: TRBJ2-3; CDR3: CASSLRDSTDTQYF; DNA: TGTGCCAGCAGCTTAAGGGACAGCACAGATACGCAGTATTTT
V: TRBV6-5; D: TRBD1; size: .; J: TRBJ2-3; CDR3: CASSYRRLSGQGKPDTQYF; DNA: TGTGCCAGCAGTTACAGGAGACTTTCGGGACAGGGAAAACCAGATACGCAGTATTTT
V: TRBV9; D: .; size: many; J: TRBJ2-7; CDR3: CASSPDPGFSDSSYEQYF; DNA: TGTGCCAGCAGCCCCGACCCCGGATTTAGCGACAGCTCCTACGAGCAGTACTTC
V: TRBV11-2; D: TRBD1; size: .; J: TRBJ1-4; CDR3: CASSLAGGARLKLFF; DNA: TGTGCCAGCAGCTTAGCAGGGGGCGCGAGGTTAAAACTGTTTTTT
V: TRBV9; D: .; size: .; J: TRBJ2-6; CDR3: CASSGFRANVLTF; DNA: TGTGCCAGCAGCGGGTTCAGGGCCAACGTCCTGACTTTC
V: TRBV19; D: .; size: many; J: TRBJ1-5; CDR3: CASSKSDLSNQPQHF; DNA: TGTGCCAGTAGTAAATCTGACCTTAGCAATCAGCCCCAGCATTTT
V: TRBV29-1; D: .; size: .; J: TRBJ2-7; CDR3: CSVEAGPPDYEQYF; DNA: TGCAGCGTTGAGGCGGGGCCACCGGATTACGAGCAGTACTTC
V: TRBV11-2; D: .; size: many; J: TRBJ1-2; CDR3: CASSLAGSYGYTF; DNA: TGTGCCAGCAGCTTAGCTGGGAGCTATGGCTACACCTTC
V: TRBV27; D: .; size: many; J: TRBJ1-1; CDR3: CASSKPRDPEAFF; DNA: TGTGCCAGCAGTAAACCCAGGGACCCTGAAGCTTTCTTT